This T cell receptor (beta chain) was found in a study of read filtering for tumor transcriptome and immune sequencing. This clonotype has ten or more counts. Trimming left V 10 bases short and J 4 bases short, with 11 bases between. The length of the CDR3 is 12 residues. Germline-derived CDR1 and CDR2 are SEHNR and FQNEAQ (reference sequence). This library used approximately 0.4 ug RNA and molecular barcoded adaptors spanning alpha/delta and beta/gamma chains. Each CDR3 protein is one row after TCRdb ran MiXCR on the reads. Here the sample spans around 26,000 distinct CDR3 sequences, approximately 15% being singletons. Sampling of bone marrow took place during active disease in every patient.

This TCR was recovered from a donor over 35 with multiple myeloma. Sequenced input: a population of CD138-negative cells sorted from bone marrow. This chain links TRBV7-9 with TRBJ2-1, with D hard to call. CDR3 sequence reads: CAIPSMYNEQFF. The CDR3 DNA follows: TGTGCCATCCCATCAATGTACAATGAGCAGTTCTTC. The whole variable domain, filled in from reference TRBV7-9 and TRBJ2-1, reads DTGVSQNPRHKITKRGQNVTFRCDPISEHNRLYWYRQTLGQGPEFLTYFQNEAQLEKSRLLSDRFSAERPKGSFSTLEIQRTEQGDSAMYLCAIPSMYNEQFFGPGTRLTVL.